This TCR beta chain was obtained from a study of blood T cell repertoires in COVID-19. Study summary: Sources were T cells, B-cell-depleted T cells, or PBMCs; the material itself was cDNA or gDNA.

Per the original data handling: Amplification of reference gene primers provided the estimated nucleated cell counts. The method was immunoSEQ multiplex PCR; TCRdb's version includes in-frame clones alone and lacks a portion of them. V and J calls and clone size follow that table, whereas D and trimming were derived from the DNA. The profile covers more than 200,000 clones, with 80% to 90% appearing a single time and about 4.5% taken by the ten largest. Trimming left V 7 bases short and J 4 bases short, with 16 bases between. The CDR3 runs 14 residues. CDR1 is MNHEY and CDR2 is SVGAGI in the germline V gene.

This clonotype was obtained from a man aged 50 to 59 with acute or convalescent COVID-19. V is TRBV6-5 and J is TRBJ1-2, with TRBD1 as a possible D gene (5 bases). Sequenced material: peripheral blood. The CDR3 spells CASKVAGQPYGYTF. For the CDR3, the DNA is TGTGCCAGCAAGGTGGCAGGGCAACCCTATGGCTACACCTTC.